These 8 T cell receptor beta chains were sequenced from one sample in a study of read filtering for tumor transcriptome and immune sequencing. The library was built from 400 ng RNA with molecular barcoded adaptors for alpha/delta and beta/gamma chains. TCRdb re-derived calls from the reads in MiXCR, one entry per CDR3 protein. The repertoire holds more than 70,000 distinct CDR3 sequences, 20% to 25% seen once, with about 10% in the top ten. Sequences were obtained from a population of CD138-negative cells sorted from bone marrow. The receptors originated from a donor older than 35 with multiple myeloma.

The chain carries TRBV14 and TRBJ1-2; D might be TRBD1 (6 bases). V lost 1 base, J lost 4 bases, and 16 bases lay in between. Germline V gene sequence: CDR1 SGHDN, CDR2 FVKESK. The CDR3 has 16 residues. This CDR3 is CASSQVPAGVPYGYTF. The DNA of the CDR3 is TGTGCCAGCAGCCAAGTCCCGGCAGGGGTCCCCTATGGCTACACCTTC.

The chain joins TRBV7-8 to TRBJ2-2; 9 bases agree with TRBD1. This CDR3 is 15 amino acids long. Looked up from germline, CDR1 is SGHVS and CDR2 is FQNEAQ. Trimming cost V 6 bases and J 5 bases; bases outside gene matches: 7. This CDR3 reads CASRLGQGGTGELFF. CDR3 DNA sequence: TGTGCCAGCAGGCTGGGACAGGGTGGGACCGGGGAGCTGTTTTTT.

This clonotype was counted at least ten times. The V gene is TRBV28, the J gene TRBJ2-6; no reliable D call. This CDR3 spans 15 amino acids. The germline V and J ends were trimmed by 3 bases and 4 bases, with 10 bases remaining between them. Germline V lookup: CDR1 MDHEN, CDR2 SYDVKM. The CDR3 spells CASSLLRIGANVLTF. The CDR3 DNA sequence: TGTGCCAGCAGTTTGTTAAGGATAGGGGCCAACGTCCTGACTTTC.

Concerning this clonotype: Compared with germline, one end of the junction differs, possibly owing to a read error. The J gene is TRBJ2-5, the V gene TRBV10-3, with D possibly being TRBD1 (6 bases). The germline gives CDR1 ENHRY, CDR2 SYGVKD. There are 14 residues in the CDR3. The CDR3 is CDIRKDSSQETQYF. The CDR3 DNA sequence: TGTGACATCAGGAAGGACAGTTCTCAAGAGACCCAGTACTTC.

Concerning this clonotype itself: This may be a read error: a much more frequent sequence differs by one nucleotide. The chain is built from TRBV19 and TRBJ2-7; D could derive from TRBD1 or TRBD2 (5 bases each). Per germline, CDR1 LNHDA and CDR2 SQIVND (reference sequence). This CDR3 contains 15 residues. CDR3 sequence reads: CASSISSQGLEELYF. CDR3 in DNA: TGTGCCAGTAGTATAAGCTCCCAGGGTTTGGAGGAGCTGTACTTC.

Note on this clonotype: This sequence may be a read error, since a much larger clone differs from it by one base. The chain uses TRBV12-3 or TRBV12-4 and TRBJ1-1; perhaps TRBD1 as D (6 bases). This CDR3 is 15 amino acids long. The CDR3 nucleotides read TGTGCCAGCAGTCTCGGGGAACAGGGTGTGACTGAAGCTTACTTT. It is translated as CASSLGEQGVTEAYF.

This clonotype was observed a handful of times. This sequence may be a read error, since a much larger clone differs from it by one base. This likely comes from a read error, as the CDR3 has no conserved phenylalanine or tryptophan at its end. The V and J genes are TRBV5-1 and TRBJ2-2; 7 bases are a match to TRBD2. The CDR3 extends over 13 amino acids. V lost 3 bases to trimming and J lost 7 bases; unmatched junction nucleotides: 3. CDR1 is SGHRS and CDR2 is YFSETQ in the germline V gene. The CDR3: CASSSSGIGELFL. CDR3 coding DNA: TGCGCCAGCAGCTCGAGCGGGATCGGGGAGCTGTTTCTT.

This clonotype was counted ten times or more. This sequence joins TRBV2 and TRBJ2-2; D not resolved. With 4 bases removed from V and 7 bases from J, the gap between germline ends came to 10 bases. The CDR3 has 13 residues. Germline CDR1 and CDR2: SNHLY and FYNNEI. The CDR3 here is CASSVRLLGELFF. As DNA, the CDR3 is TGTGCCAGCAGTGTTCGCCTGCTCGGGGAGCTGTTTTTT.